This T cell receptor (beta chain) stems from a study of blood T cell repertoires in COVID-19. At the level of the study: Sample material is recorded as cDNA or gDNA derived from T cells, B-cell-depleted T cells, or PBMCs.

Method: immunoSEQ multiplex PCR; TCRdb's copy keeps in-frame clones and lacks some. The data show approximately 160,000 clones, approximately 85% seen once. Sequenced material: peripheral blood. The receptor was isolated from a man aged 55-75 years who had recovered from COVID-19.

CDR3 protein: CATSKLGGETEAFF. The CDR3 DNA sequence: TGTGCCACCAGCAAATTGGGGGGGGAAACTGAAGCTTTCTTT. This chain connects TRBV15 to TRBJ1-1; perhaps TRBD1 as D (5 bases). V shed 4 bases and J shed 5 bases, with 14 bases lying between them. This CDR3 is 14 amino acids long. Germline V gene data show CDR1 as LNHNV and CDR2 as YYDKDF (reference sequence).